This T cell receptor beta chain was recorded in a study of blood T cell repertoires in COVID-19. Study summary: PBMCs, B-cell-depleted T cells, or T cells provided the cDNA or gDNA that made up the material.

Here immunoSEQ multiplex PCR was the method, and the copy in TCRdb shows in-frame clones only, minus some. The sample lists around 250,000 clones; 91% were seen once. The CDR3 has 14 amino acids. Looked up from germline, CDR1 is LNHDA and CDR2 is SQIVND (reference sequence). Trimming cost V 5 bases and J 6 bases, with 13 bases left between them. The sequence came from a human donor in a cohort exposed to, infected with or recovered from COVID-19 (not recorded which). The donor label of this sample is uncertain. The gene calls are TRBV19 and TRBJ2-2; D is possibly TRBD1 (5 bases). The sample comprised PBMCs or T cells enriched from blood (not recorded which). Written as DNA, the CDR3 is TGTGCCAGTAGTCCAGGGAATCTCGCCGGGGAGCTGTTTTTT. This sequence encodes CASSPGNLAGELFF.